One and the same sample provided the 8 T cell receptor beta chains below, sequenced in a study of cytomegalovirus exposure and HLA in healthy donors. Primers: 60 Vbeta forward and 13 Jbeta reverse. Libraries were prepared by immunoSEQ multiplex PCR; TCRdb keeps only in-frame clonotypes and omits some of them. The sample consists of tens of thousands of clones, roughly three fifths of them appearing once. Specimen: PBMCs. These receptors came from a human donor in good health.

J is TRBJ2-1 and V is TRBV30; D perhaps matches TRBD1 (6 bases). The CDR3 is made up of 14 amino acids. V was pared by 6 bases and J by 0 bases, with 12 bases between. Per the germline V gene, CDR1 is GTSNPN and CDR2 is SVGIG (reference sequence). CDR3 in DNA: TGTGCCTGCCAAGGGGGAAGCTCCTACAATGAGCAGTTCTTC. Translated, it gives CACQGGSSYNEQFF. The whole variable domain, filled in from reference TRBV30 and TRBJ2-1, reads SQTIHQWPATLVQPVGSPLSLECTVEGTSNPNLYWYRQAAGRGLQLLFYSVGIGQISSEVPQNLSASRPQDRQFILSSKKLLLSDSGFYLCACQGGSSYNEQFFGPGTRLTVL.

The rearrangement uses TRBV4-3 and TRBJ1-2, with no clear D. The V gene's germline CDR1 is LGHNA and CDR2 YSLEER. This CDR3 has 16 residues. Trimming stripped 1 base from V and 6 bases from J, with 18 bases between. The CDR3 coding sequence is TGCGCCAGCAGCCAAGTTCTTGTGCGGATGGTGGATGGCTACACCTTC. Translation: CASSQVLVRMVDGYTF.

There are a few counts of this clone. This chain links TRBV27 with TRBJ2-5; 13 bases agree with TRBD2. With V trimmed by 3 bases and J by 7 bases, 5 bases remained unmatched. This CDR3 contains 15 residues. Germline V lookup: CDR1 MNHEY, CDR2 SMNVEV (reference sequence). CDR3 sequence reads: CASSFTSGGGGTQYF. The DNA of the CDR3 is TGTGCCAGCAGTTTTACTAGCGGGGGGGGCGGGACCCAGTACTTC.

The rearrangement uses TRBV27 and TRBJ1-5; TRBD1 matches at 7 bases. Germline V gene data show CDR1 as MNHEY and CDR2 as SMNVEV (reference sequence). V dropped 5 bases and J dropped 7; count of bases not matched to a gene: 17. This CDR3 is 17 amino acids long. CDR3: CASSLWGGGGERQPQHF. DNA for the CDR3: TGTGCCAGCAGTCTGTGGGGCGGAGGGGGCGAGAGGCAGCCCCAGCATTTT.

This chain joins TRBV5-1 and TRBJ1-3, with D unresolved. The V end was cut by 4 bases, the J end by 0 bases, with 11 bases between. This CDR3 comprises 15 residues. Germline V gives CDR1 SGHRS, CDR2 YFSETQ. The chain's CDR3 is CASSPGSFSGNTIYF. CDR3 in DNA: TGCGCCAGCAGCCCGGGATCCTTCTCTGGAAACACCATATATTTT.

There are a few counts of this clone. The chain recombines TRBV5-6 with TRBJ1-4; perhaps TRBD1 as D (5 bases). Germline CDR1 SGHDT, CDR2 YYEEEE. Trimming left V 0 bases short and J 10 bases short, with 16 bases between. The CDR3 runs 15 residues. The CDR3 sequence is CASSLAPGAGRKLFF. CDR3 bases: TGTGCCAGCAGCTTGGCCCCCGGGGCGGGACGAAAACTGTTTTTT.

The gene calls are TRBV4-1 and TRBJ2-2, with 9 nucleotides matching TRBD2. The V and J ends lost 2 bases and 6 bases, in that order; junction bases with no gene match: 10. Germline lookup yields CDR1 MGHRA and CDR2 YSYEKL. The CDR3 consists of 17 residues. CDR3 protein: CASSQLWGRGGAGELFF. As DNA, the CDR3 is TGCGCCAGCAGCCAACTTTGGGGGCGGGGGGGCGCCGGGGAGCTGTTTTTT.

The chain couples TRBV6-1 to TRBJ1-6, with no clear D. Trimming removed 6 bases at V and 4 bases at J, with 13 bases between. Looked up from germline, CDR1 is MNHNS and CDR2 is SASEGT. The CDR3 sequence is 15 residues long. The CDR3 loop is CASRAEAVYNSPLHF. For the CDR3, the DNA is TGTGCCAGCAGGGCCGAGGCAGTTTATAATTCACCCCTCCACTTT.